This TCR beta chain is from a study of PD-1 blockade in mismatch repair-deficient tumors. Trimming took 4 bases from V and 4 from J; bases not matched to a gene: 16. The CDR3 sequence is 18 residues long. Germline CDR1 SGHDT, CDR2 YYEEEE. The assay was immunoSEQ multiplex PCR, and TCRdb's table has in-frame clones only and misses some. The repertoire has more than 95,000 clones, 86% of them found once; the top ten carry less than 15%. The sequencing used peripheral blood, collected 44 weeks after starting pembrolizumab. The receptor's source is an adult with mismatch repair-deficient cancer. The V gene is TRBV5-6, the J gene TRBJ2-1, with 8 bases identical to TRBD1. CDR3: CASSNSPPWTGPYNEQFF. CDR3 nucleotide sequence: TGTGCCAGCAGCAATAGCCCGCCCTGGACAGGGCCATACAATGAGCAGTTCTTC.